This TCR beta chain was identified during a study of immune evolution from preneoplasia to lung adenocarcinoma. Looking at the study overall: HLA loss of heterozygosity: less than 9% AIS, about 15% MIA, approximately 35% ADC, none AAH.

Concerning this clone: The antigen is not known.

Macro-dissection enriched premalignant or tumor cells before nucleic acid extraction. Notes on the study in general: Later-stage lesions seemingly showed higher T cell density and diversity than normal lung. Top clone share appeared to fall from AAH through AIS, MIA, adenocarcinoma.

Libraries were prepared by immunoSEQ multiplex PCR; TCRdb keeps only in-frame clonotypes and omits some of them. In the table there are some 8,200 clones, 82% of which are singletons. The ends lost 1 base at V and 0 bases at J; junction bases unmatched: 4. The germline V gene encodes CDR1 KGHSH and CDR2 LQKENI. The CDR3 has 17 residues. The sequence derives from a person aged 70 to 80 with lung adenocarcinoma. This rearrangement joins TRBV18 to TRBJ2-2; 8 bases are a match to TRBD2. The source material was FFPE minimally invasive lung adenocarcinoma tissue. Written as DNA, the CDR3 is TGTGCCAGCTCACCACGAATGCGGGGGGCGAACACCGGGGAGCTGTTTTTT. Encoded protein: CASSPRMRGANTGELFF.